The rows below give T cell receptor beta chains drawn from one sample of a study of blood T cell dynamics during melanoma immunotherapy. Measured with immunoSEQ multiplex PCR; TCRdb has only the in-frame clones, and not every one. The sample shows about 5,600 clones, more than 75% of them seen only once. The material was blood, obtained from a patient treated with checkpoint blockade. The receptors were sampled from a human donor with melanoma. Some clones in this sample may be carry-over from other donors' samples. Each CDR3 is given with its conserved first and last residue. D genes are given only for firm matches. A clone size is listed for some rows: how often the clone was seen (once, few, many), or a class if it is expanded.

D gene: TRBD1
J gene: TRBJ1-1
clone size: -
V gene: TRBV5-1
CDR3 protein: CASSSAGTGENTEAFF
CDR3 DNA: TGCGCCAGCAGCTCAGCGGGGACAGGAGAGAACACTGAAGCTTTCTTT

D gene: TRBD1
J gene: TRBJ2-1
clone size: -
V gene: TRBV4-3
CDR3 protein: CASSQDPGQGGNEQFF
CDR3 DNA: TGCGCCAGCAGCCAAGATCCGGGACAGGGGGGCAATGAGCAGTTCTTC

D gene: -
J gene: TRBJ2-2
clone size: -
V gene: TRBV7-9
CDR3 protein: CAGLGGELFF
CDR3 DNA: TGTGCCGGCCTCGGAGGGGAGCTGTTTTTT

D gene: TRBD1
J gene: TRBJ1-3
clone size: -
V gene: TRBV5-1
CDR3 protein: CASSLDGGTGAGNTIYF
CDR3 DNA: TGCGCCAGCAGCTTGGATGGAGGGACAGGGGCTGGAAACACCATATATTTT

D gene: -
J gene: TRBJ2-1
clone size: -
V gene: TRBV5-1
CDR3 protein: CASSLDRNNEQFF
CDR3 DNA: TGCGCCAGCAGCCTCGACAGGAACAATGAGCAGTTCTTC

D gene: -
J gene: TRBJ1-1
clone size: once
V gene: TRBV28
CDR3 protein: CASSLPLMNTEAFF
CDR3 DNA: TGTGCCAGCAGTTTACCCCTAATGAACACTGAAGCTTTCTTT

D gene: TRBD1
J gene: TRBJ2-7
clone size: -
V gene: TRBV2
CDR3 protein: CASSSGTAIHEQYF
CDR3 DNA: TGTGCCAGCAGTTCCGGGACAGCGATCCACGAGCAGTACTTC

D gene: -
J gene: TRBJ1-6
clone size: few
V gene: TRBV4-1
CDR3 protein: CASSHEGIGSPLHF
CDR3 DNA: TGCGCCAGCAGCCATGAGGGGATAGGTTCACCCCTCCACTTT

D gene: -
J gene: TRBJ2-4
clone size: -
V gene: TRBV5-4
CDR3 protein: CASSTGEAKNIQYF
CDR3 DNA: TGTGCCAGCAGTACGGGCGAAGCCAAAAACATTCAGTACTTC

D gene: TRBD1
J gene: TRBJ2-1
clone size: -
V gene: TRBV4-1
CDR3 protein: CASNEKPGTGKFF
CDR3 DNA: TGCGCCAGCAACGAAAAACCCGGGACAGGGAAGTTCTTC

D gene: -
J gene: TRBJ2-2
clone size: -
V gene: TRBV19
CDR3 protein: CASSLPLGDTGELFF
CDR3 DNA: TGTGCCAGTAGTCTCCCCCTGGGGGACACCGGGGAGCTGTTTTTT

D gene: -
J gene: TRBJ1-5
clone size: few
V gene: TRBV4-3
CDR3 protein: CASSQDIQGREPQHF
CDR3 DNA: TGCGCCAGCAGCCAAGACATACAGGGTAGAGAGCCCCAGCATTTT

D gene: -
J gene: TRBJ2-7
clone size: -
V gene: TRBV5-6
CDR3 protein: CASSFGDSAYEQYF
CDR3 DNA: TGTGCCAGCAGCTTTGGGGACTCAGCCTACGAGCAGTACTTC

D gene: TRBD1
J gene: TRBJ2-1
clone size: -
V gene: TRBV5-1
CDR3 protein: CASSSGTGGNEQFF
CDR3 DNA: TGCGCCAGCAGCAGCGGGACAGGGGGGAATGAGCAGTTCTTC

D gene: TRBD1
J gene: TRBJ1-6
clone size: -
V gene: TRBV30
CDR3 protein: CAWSVVRGQSPLHF
CDR3 DNA: TGTGCCTGGAGTGTGGTTAGGGGGCAATCACCCCTCCACTTT

D gene: TRBD2
J gene: TRBJ2-7
clone size: -
V gene: TRBV14
CDR3 protein: CASSPNNLAGVSEQYF
CDR3 DNA: TGTGCCAGCAGCCCTAATAATCTAGCGGGAGTCTCCGAGCAGTACTTC

D gene: -
J gene: TRBJ2-7
clone size: -
V gene: TRBV4-2
CDR3 protein: CASSQDRGAGRPYEQYF
CDR3 DNA: TGTGCCAGCAGCCAAGATCGTGGGGCGGGGAGACCCTACGAGCAGTACTTC

D gene: -
J gene: TRBJ2-7
clone size: once
V gene: TRBV7-8
CDR3 protein: CASSPSPGPYEQYF
CDR3 DNA: TGTGCCAGCAGCCCCTCCCCGGGTCCCTACGAGCAGTACTTC

D gene: -
J gene: TRBJ2-7
clone size: -
V gene: TRBV9
CDR3 protein: CASSARDGDSYEQYF
CDR3 DNA: TGTGCCAGCAGCGCCAGAGACGGGGACTCCTACGAGCAGTACTTC

D gene: -
J gene: TRBJ2-1
clone size: -
V gene: TRBV10-1
CDR3 protein: CASSKGEYDEQFF
CDR3 DNA: TGCGCCAGCAGCAAAGGAGAATATGATGAGCAGTTCTTC

D gene: -
J gene: TRBJ2-2
clone size: -
V gene: TRBV5-1
CDR3 protein: CASSLGIQGNSAGELFF
CDR3 DNA: TGCGCCAGCAGCTTGGGAATCCAGGGCAATTCCGCCGGGGAGCTGTTTTTT

D gene: -
J gene: TRBJ1-6
clone size: -
V gene: TRBV5-8
CDR3 protein: CASPDSNSPLHF
CDR3 DNA: TGTGCCAGCCCGGACAGTAATTCACCCCTCCACTTT

D gene: TRBD1
J gene: TRBJ2-1
clone size: -
V gene: TRBV5-5
CDR3 protein: CASNPGQVHTDEQFF
CDR3 DNA: TGTGCCAGCAACCCGGGACAGGTGCACACCGATGAGCAGTTCTTC

D gene: -
J gene: TRBJ1-1
clone size: -
V gene: TRBV19
CDR3 protein: CASSIMTRNAEAFF
CDR3 DNA: TGTGCCAGTAGTATCATGACAAGGAACGCTGAAGCTTTCTTT

D gene: TRBD1
J gene: TRBJ2-3
clone size: -
V gene: TRBV5-6
CDR3 protein: CASSSARTGSTDTQYF
CDR3 DNA: TGTGCCAGCAGCTCCGCTAGGACAGGGAGCACAGATACGCAGTATTTT

D gene: TRBD2
J gene: TRBJ2-7
clone size: -
V gene: TRBV5-6
CDR3 protein: CASSQAGPGRAQYF
CDR3 DNA: TGTGCCAGCAGTCAAGCGGGACCCGGCCGCGCGCAGTACTTC

D gene: -
J gene: TRBJ1-5
clone size: -
V gene: TRBV19
CDR3 protein: CASSMTIRQSQHF
CDR3 DNA: TGTGCCAGTAGTATGACTATTCGACAGTCCCAGCATTTT

D gene: TRBD2
J gene: TRBJ2-1
clone size: -
V gene: TRBV2
CDR3 protein: CASRSGRADNEQFF
CDR3 DNA: TGTGCCAGCAGGAGCGGGAGGGCCGACAATGAGCAGTTCTTC

D gene: TRBD1
J gene: TRBJ2-7
clone size: -
V gene: TRBV5-1
CDR3 protein: CASSAGTDRVYEQYF
CDR3 DNA: TGCGCCAGCAGCGCTGGGACAGACCGGGTCTACGAGCAGTACTTC

D gene: -
J gene: TRBJ2-2
clone size: -
V gene: TRBV30
CDR3 protein: CAWARLANTGELFF
CDR3 DNA: TGTGCCTGGGCGAGACTAGCGAACACCGGGGAGCTGTTTTTT

D gene: TRBD2
J gene: TRBJ2-5
clone size: -
V gene: TRBV25-1
CDR3 protein: CASSEFLLAGAQETQYF
CDR3 DNA: TGTGCCAGCAGTGAATTCTTACTAGCGGGGGCCCAAGAGACCCAGTACTTC

D gene: -
J gene: TRBJ1-5
clone size: -
V gene: TRBV19
CDR3 protein: CASSRGQNSNQPQHF
CDR3 DNA: TGTGCCAGTAGTAGGGGGCAAAATAGCAATCAGCCCCAGCATTTT

D gene: -
J gene: TRBJ1-5
clone size: -
V gene: TRBV4-1
CDR3 protein: CASSQEARDYSNQPQHF
CDR3 DNA: TGCGCCAGCAGCCAAGAGGCCCGCGATTATAGCAATCAGCCCCAGCATTTT

D gene: -
J gene: TRBJ2-3
clone size: -
V gene: TRBV15
CDR3 protein: CATSRDQWDTQYF
CDR3 DNA: TGTGCCACCAGCAGAGATCAATGGGATACGCAGTATTTT

D gene: TRBD2
J gene: TRBJ2-5
clone size: -
V gene: TRBV18
CDR3 protein: CASSRGGQETQYF
CDR3 DNA: TGTGCCAGCTCCCGCGGGGGGCAAGAGACCCAGTACTTC

D gene: -
J gene: TRBJ1-1
clone size: -
V gene: TRBV18
CDR3 protein: CASTPPLGGTEAFF
CDR3 DNA: TGTGCCAGCACACCCCCTCTGGGGGGCACTGAAGCTTTCTTT

D gene: -
J gene: TRBJ1-3
clone size: -
V gene: TRBV11-3
CDR3 protein: CASSLAGNTIYF
CDR3 DNA: TGTGCCAGCAGCTTAGCTGGAAACACCATATATTTT

D gene: TRBD2
J gene: TRBJ2-5
clone size: -
V gene: TRBV14
CDR3 protein: CASSLTGGGTTETQYF
CDR3 DNA: TGTGCCAGCAGCCTTACCGGCGGGGGTACGACAGAGACCCAGTACTTC

D gene: -
J gene: TRBJ2-7
clone size: -
V gene: TRBV4-2
CDR3 protein: CASSLGGGPYEQYF
CDR3 DNA: TGTGCCAGCAGCTTAGGGGGAGGCCCCTACGAGCAGTACTTC

D gene: TRBD1
J gene: TRBJ2-7
clone size: -
V gene: TRBV4-1
CDR3 protein: CASSPLDGTATYEQYF
CDR3 DNA: TGCGCCAGCAGCCCCCTAGATGGGACAGCAACCTACGAGCAGTACTTC

D gene: TRBD1
J gene: TRBJ2-3
clone size: -
V gene: TRBV2
CDR3 protein: CASSTGGRDTQYF
CDR3 DNA: TGTGCCAGCTCGACAGGGGGTAGGGATACGCAGTATTTT

D gene: -
J gene: TRBJ2-3
clone size: -
V gene: TRBV4-1
CDR3 protein: CASSQWGGGTDTQYF
CDR3 DNA: TGCGCCAGCAGCCAGTGGGGCGGGGGCACAGATACGCAGTATTTT

D gene: -
J gene: TRBJ2-2
clone size: -
V gene: TRBV6-5
CDR3 protein: CASSYRGPASGELFF
CDR3 DNA: TGTGCCAGCAGTTATCGCGGACCCGCGTCGGGGGAGCTGTTTTTT

D gene: -
J gene: TRBJ1-6
clone size: -
V gene: TRBV4-3
CDR3 protein: CASSQEQGPNSPLHF
CDR3 DNA: TGCGCCAGCAGCCAAGAGCAGGGGCCTAATTCACCCCTCCACTTT

D gene: TRBD1
J gene: TRBJ1-1
clone size: -
V gene: TRBV9
CDR3 protein: CASSIGQVNTEAFF
CDR3 DNA: TGTGCCAGCAGCATAGGACAGGTGAACACTGAAGCTTTCTTT

D gene: -
J gene: TRBJ1-1
clone size: -
V gene: TRBV10-3
CDR3 protein: CAISEGTEAFF
CDR3 DNA: TGTGCCATCAGTGAGGGTACTGAAGCTTTCTTT

D gene: -
J gene: TRBJ1-5
clone size: few
V gene: TRBV7-6
CDR3 protein: CASSLAGGAHQPQHF
CDR3 DNA: TGTGCCAGCAGCTTAGCCGGGGGGGCCCATCAGCCCCAGCATTTT

D gene: -
J gene: TRBJ2-1
clone size: -
V gene: TRBV11-2
CDR3 protein: CASSLGQDRSYEQFF
CDR3 DNA: TGTGCCAGCAGCTTAGGACAAGACAGGAGCTATGAGCAGTTCTTC

D gene: -
J gene: TRBJ2-3
clone size: once
V gene: TRBV9
CDR3 protein: CASSVDADTQYF
CDR3 DNA: TGTGCCAGCAGCGTAGACGCAGATACGCAGTATTTT